The next 22 T cell receptor beta chains were all read from a single sample in a study of CD8 T cells in ankylosing spondylitis. TCRdb analysed the 5' RACE reads with MiXCR anew, one entry per CDR3 protein. The table has approximately 200,000 distinct CDR3 sequences, roughly 13% seen once. The sample was blood, either unsorted or a sorted T cell fraction (not recorded which). All receptors come from a male donor with ankylosing spondylitis or in good health (not recorded which).

The chain couples TRBV7-6 to TRBJ2-3; the match to TRBD1 covers 7 bases. This CDR3 contains 17 residues. Trimming removed 2 bases from V and 2 bases from J; junction bases left unmatched: 10. Germline V gene data show CDR1 as SGHVS and CDR2 as FNYEAQ. DNA of the CDR3: TGTGCCAGCAGCTTACGTAGGGACAGACCCCTCACAGATACGCAGTATTTT. It codes for CASSLRRDRPLTDTQYF.

There are a few counts of this clonotype. The chain carries TRBV11-2 and TRBJ2-7; D possibly uses TRBD1 or TRBD2 (5 bases each). V was shortened by 3 bases and J by 1 base, with 16 bases between the two germline ends. CDR1 is SGHAT and CDR2 is FQNNGV in the germline V gene. The CDR3 extends over 16 amino acids. CDR3 residues: CASSFVLGDGSYEQYF. In DNA form, the CDR3 reads TGTGCCAGCAGCTTTGTCTTAGGGGACGGGTCCTACGAGCAGTACTTC.

V usage is TRBV6-1 and J usage is TRBJ1-5; D is unclear. Per the germline V gene, CDR1 is MNHNS and CDR2 is SASEGT. The V and J ends lost 6 bases and 0 bases respectively, with 6 bases between them. This CDR3 has 13 residues. CDR3 region: CASSADSNQPQHF. CDR3 nucleotides: TGTGCCAGCAGCGCTGATAGCAATCAGCCCCAGCATTTT.

Worth noting for this clonotype: It may be a read error: a sequence one base away is much more abundant. This chain connects TRBV7-9 to TRBJ2-7; possibly TRBD1 for D (5 bases). CDR1 and CDR2 from the germline V gene are SEHNR and FQNEAQ (reference sequence). The CDR3 is 12 residues long. CDR3 residues: CTIRLDNYEQYF. The CDR3 DNA sequence: TGTACCATTCGATTGGACAACTACGAGCAGTACTTC.

This rearrangement joins TRBV7-9 to TRBJ2-5, with D possibly being TRBD2 (5 bases). Germline-derived CDR1 and CDR2 are SEHNR and FQNEAQ (reference sequence). Trimming took off 0 bases at V and 5 bases at J, with 16 bases between the two ends. The length of the CDR3 is 16 residues. The CDR3 protein is CASSLASLAMWETQYF. CDR3 coding DNA: TGTGCCAGCAGCTTAGCCTCCCTAGCCATGTGGGAGACCCAGTACTTC.

The V and J genes are TRBV6-5 and TRBJ1-3, with D possibly matching TRBD1 (6 bases). Germline V CDR1 and CDR2: MNHEY, SVGAGI. This CDR3 region has 17 residues. The V end lost 0 bases, the J end lost 1 base, and 13 bases lay between the germline ends. CDR3: CASSYSTGAQSGNTIYF. CDR3 nucleotides: TGTGCCAGCAGTTACTCGACGGGGGCGCAATCTGGAAACACCATATATTTT.

The V call is TRBV19, the J call TRBJ1-5; D uncertain. This CDR3 has 13 residues. V was cut by 3 bases and J by 5 bases, with 8 bases left in between. Germline loops: CDR1 LNHDA, CDR2 SQIVND (reference sequence). This chain's CDR3 is CASSMTPDQPQHF. In DNA, the CDR3 is TGTGCCAGTAGTATGACCCCCGATCAGCCCCAGCATTTT.

V is TRBV6-5 and J is TRBJ2-2, with a possible D match to TRBD2 (7 bases). Germline CDR1 and CDR2: MNHEY and SVGAGI. V was trimmed by 7 bases and J by 7 bases, leaving 13 bases between them. This CDR3 has 13 amino acids. CDR3 residues: CASTAGAGGELFF. DNA of the CDR3: TGTGCCAGCACGGCGGGGGCGGGCGGGGAGCTGTTTTTT.

This clonotype showed up just a few times. J is TRBJ1-1 and V is TRBV24-1, with 8 positions matching TRBD1. V lost 3 bases and J lost 8; bases outside the gene matches: 4. Germline CDR1 reads KGHDR; CDR2 reads SFDVKD. The CDR3 consists of 13 residues. CDR3 in DNA: TGTGCCACCAGTGATCCCGGGACAGGCGAAGCTTTCTTT. Translating it yields CATSDPGTGEAFF.

This sequence joins TRBV7-9 and TRBJ2-1, with 7 bases aligning to TRBD1. The CDR3 is 13 amino acids. Germline trimming cut 5 bases from V and 9 bases from J; bases unmatched to any gene: 7. Germline V gene data show CDR1 as SEHNR and CDR2 as FQNEAQ (reference sequence). CDR3 amino acids: CASSLGTDGEQFF. In nucleotides, the CDR3 is TGTGCCAGCAGCCTCGGGACAGACGGTGAGCAGTTCTTC.

The chain recombines TRBV4-1 with TRBJ2-7; D gene unclear. This CDR3 comprises 16 residues. V was trimmed by 0 bases and J by 0 bases, leaving 12 bases between them. Looked up from germline, CDR1 is MGHRA and CDR2 is YSYEKL. CDR3 protein: CASSQDGVLSSYEQYF. The DNA of the CDR3 is TGCGCCAGCAGCCAAGATGGGGTCCTCAGCTCCTACGAGCAGTACTTC.

V and J are TRBV20-1 and TRBJ1-1; D unclear. The CDR3 is made up of 12 amino acids. Looked up from germline, CDR1 is DFQATT and CDR2 is SNEGSKA (reference sequence). Trimming removed 6 bases at V and 2 bases at J, with 10 bases between. CDR3 protein: CSATDGNTEAFF. CDR3 coding DNA: TGCAGTGCCACGGACGGCAACACTGAAGCTTTCTTT.

This clonotype was seen ten or more times. This sequence joins TRBV6-1 and TRBJ1-2; no firm D call. The germline gives CDR1 MNHNS, CDR2 SASEGT. V lost 6 bases and J lost 0, with 26 bases in between. The CDR3 loop spans 19 amino acids. CDR3 coding DNA: TGTGCCAGCAGGCGCAATGCCAACCCCGCCCAGGTTCCTAACTATGGCTACACCTTC. This sequence encodes CASRRNANPAQVPNYGYTF.

V is TRBV30 and J is TRBJ2-7; 9 bases fit TRBD1. After removal of 2 bases from V and 2 bases from J, the junction contained 13 bases not matched to a gene. CDR1 and CDR2 (germline): GTSNPN, SVGIG (reference sequence). CDR3 length equals 17 residues. CDR3 loop: CAWSPPWTGEIPYEQYF. CDR3 nucleotides: TGTGCCTGGAGTCCACCCTGGACAGGGGAGATACCCTACGAGCAGTACTTC.

This clonotype occurred many times. The rearrangement uses TRBV15 and TRBJ2-7; 7 bases are shared with TRBD2. This CDR3 comprises 13 residues. J gave up 5 bases and V 0 bases, and 1 base lay outside the gene matches. Per germline, CDR1 LNHNV and CDR2 YYDKDF (reference sequence). As DNA, the CDR3 is TGTGCCACCAGCAGAGATGGGGGGGACGAGCAGTACTTC. Residues: CATSRDGGDEQYF.

CDR3 loop: CASSQGVGGEQYF. In DNA, the CDR3 is TGCGCCAGCAGCCAGGGGGTCGGGGGCGAGCAGTACTTC. V usage is TRBV4-1 and J usage is TRBJ2-7; weak D call: TRBD2 (6 bases). The CDR3 spans 13 residues. V gave up 3 bases and J gave up 6 bases, with 12 bases separating them. Germline V gene data show CDR1 as MGHRA and CDR2 as YSYEKL.

In this sample, this clonotype turned up many times. The gene calls are TRBV5-5 and TRBJ2-1; either TRBD1 or TRBD2 may supply D (5 bases each). Per the germline V gene, CDR1 is SGHKS and CDR2 is YYEKEE (reference sequence). The CDR3 has 15 residues. Trimming took 1 base from V and 6 from J, leaving 14 bases between them. CDR3 sequence reads: CASSLNQGPSNEQFF. The CDR3 coding sequence is TGTGCCAGCAGCTTGAATCAGGGACCGTCCAATGAGCAGTTCTTC. The complete variable domain, with remaining parts taken from reference TRBV5-5 and TRBJ2-1, reads DAGVTQSPTHLIKTRGQQVTLRCSPISGHKSVSWYQQVLGQGPQFIFQYYEKEERGRGNFPDRFSARQFPNYSSELNVNALLLGDSALYLCASSLNQGPSNEQFFGPGTRLTVL.

V is TRBV15 and J is TRBJ2-7, with D maybe TRBD1 (6 bases). Trimming pared 3 bases from V and 3 bases from J, leaving 6 bases between. The CDR3 has 12 amino acids. Germline CDR1 and CDR2: LNHNV and YYDKDF (reference sequence). The CDR3 is CATSRDSYEQYF. CDR3 bases: TGTGCCACCAGCAGGGACAGCTACGAGCAGTACTTC.

V usage is TRBV6-1 and J usage is TRBJ2-3; the match to TRBD1 covers 7 bases. Germline CDR1 is MNHNS and CDR2 is SASEGT. Losses at the gene ends were 7 bases for V and 4 bases for J; bases not matched to a gene: 14. This CDR3 contains 16 residues. DNA of the CDR3: TGTGCCAGCACCCCTAACGTAGGGGGCAGGTCAGATACGCAGTATTTT. Translation gives CASTPNVGGRSDTQYF.

This rearrangement joins TRBV5-1 to TRBJ2-3; D remains unclear. With 4 bases removed from V and 0 bases from J, the gap between germline ends came to 6 bases. The germline V gene encodes CDR1 SGHRS and CDR2 YFSETQ. There are 13 residues in the CDR3. As DNA, the CDR3 is TGCGCCAGCAGCCGGTTTAGCACAGATACGCAGTATTTT. Encoded protein: CASSRFSTDTQYF.

A few counts support this clonotype. The chain couples TRBV20-1 to TRBJ2-1; 10 bases align to TRBD2. V lost 6 bases to trimming and J lost 5 bases; unmatched junction nucleotides: 10. This CDR3 comprises 15 residues. Germline V gene lookup returns CDR1 DFQATT and CDR2 SNEGSKA (reference sequence). As DNA, the CDR3 is TGCAGTGCCCCCTCTAGCGGGAGAATCAACAATGAGCAGTTCTTC. Protein sequence: CSAPSSGRINNEQFF.

This clonotype was picked up a small number of times. The rearrangement links TRBV14 to TRBJ2-2; the D is unclear. Germline CDR1 SGHDN, CDR2 FVKESK. V lost 1 base to trimming and J lost 2 bases, with 8 bases between them. CDR3 length equals 15 residues. CDR3 region: CASSQALGNTGELFF. The CDR3 bases are TGTGCCAGCAGCCAAGCGTTGGGAAACACCGGGGAGCTGTTTTTT.